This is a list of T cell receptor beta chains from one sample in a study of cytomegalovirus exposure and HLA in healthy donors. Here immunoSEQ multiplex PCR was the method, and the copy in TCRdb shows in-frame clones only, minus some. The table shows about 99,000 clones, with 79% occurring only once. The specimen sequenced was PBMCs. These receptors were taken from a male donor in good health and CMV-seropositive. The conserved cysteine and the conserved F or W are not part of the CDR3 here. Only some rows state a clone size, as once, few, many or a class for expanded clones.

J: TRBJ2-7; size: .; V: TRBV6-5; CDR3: ASSLGRGISYEQY
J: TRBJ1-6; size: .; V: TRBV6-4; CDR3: ASRKGVNSPLH
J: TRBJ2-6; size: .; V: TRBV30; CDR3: AWGSGWANVLT
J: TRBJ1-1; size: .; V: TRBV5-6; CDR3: ASSLFQGNTEAF
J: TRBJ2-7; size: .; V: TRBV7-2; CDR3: ASSLYGPGTFEQY
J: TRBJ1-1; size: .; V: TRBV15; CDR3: ATSRGRRTGVTSTEAF
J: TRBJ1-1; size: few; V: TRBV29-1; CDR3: SVGLNTEAF
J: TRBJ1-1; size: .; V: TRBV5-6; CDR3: ASSLPGMNTEAF
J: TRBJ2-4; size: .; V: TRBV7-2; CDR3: ASSPELAENIQY
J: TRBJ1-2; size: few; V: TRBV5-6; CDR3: ASSSPDRGARGYT
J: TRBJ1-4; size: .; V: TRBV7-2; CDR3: ASSPGIYEKLF
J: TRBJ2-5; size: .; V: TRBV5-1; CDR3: ASSFGGTGGETQY
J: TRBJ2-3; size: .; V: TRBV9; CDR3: ASSVGGGLTDTQY
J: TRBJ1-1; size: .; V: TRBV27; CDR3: ASSLARDGTEAF
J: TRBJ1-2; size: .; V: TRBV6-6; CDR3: ASSYRDRGQYGYT
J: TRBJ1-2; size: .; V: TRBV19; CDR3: ASSLLPANYGYT
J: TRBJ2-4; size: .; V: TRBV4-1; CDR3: ASSHIPRQGSKNIQY
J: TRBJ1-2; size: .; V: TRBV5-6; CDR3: ASSLSSNYGYT
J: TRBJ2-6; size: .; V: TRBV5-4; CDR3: ASSLGGPGANVLT
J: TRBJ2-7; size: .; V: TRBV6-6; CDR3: ASSVAEEYEQY
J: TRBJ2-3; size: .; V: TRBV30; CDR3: ACNTGGPGDTQY
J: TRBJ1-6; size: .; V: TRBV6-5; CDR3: ASSWDSYNSPLH
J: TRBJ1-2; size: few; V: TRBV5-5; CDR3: ASSRGPQGYGYT
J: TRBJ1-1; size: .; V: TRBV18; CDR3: ASSLGQGNTEAF
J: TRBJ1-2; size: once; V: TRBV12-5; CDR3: ASGVLGDYT
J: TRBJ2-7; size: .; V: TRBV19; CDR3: ASSPGTGYPYEQY
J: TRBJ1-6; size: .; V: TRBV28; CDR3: ASTPGSGNSPLH
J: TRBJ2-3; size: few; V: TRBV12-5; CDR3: ASGRQNPWLDGTDTQY
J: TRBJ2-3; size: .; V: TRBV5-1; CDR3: ASSLPQGDTQY
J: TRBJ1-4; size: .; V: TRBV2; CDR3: ASSEARTVGEKLF
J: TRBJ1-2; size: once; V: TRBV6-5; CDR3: ASSFGQGARYGYT
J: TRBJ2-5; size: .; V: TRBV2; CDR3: ASSLRETQY
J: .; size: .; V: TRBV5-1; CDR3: ASSFGTEYEQY
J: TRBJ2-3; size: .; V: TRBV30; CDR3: AWSVGRVGTDTQY
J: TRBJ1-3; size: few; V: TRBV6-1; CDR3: ASSDHRLGNTIY
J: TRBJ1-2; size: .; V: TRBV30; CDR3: AWVPDRASYGYT
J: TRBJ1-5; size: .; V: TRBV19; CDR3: ASSPPGTFFSNQPQH
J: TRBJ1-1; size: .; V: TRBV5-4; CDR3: ASSLANGEGTEAF
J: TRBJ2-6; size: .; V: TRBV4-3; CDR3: ASSQADIRVRSGANVLT
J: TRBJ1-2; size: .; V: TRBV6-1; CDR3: ASSEGTGNLYGYT
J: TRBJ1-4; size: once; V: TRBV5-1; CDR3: ASSPNPDRAASGEKLF
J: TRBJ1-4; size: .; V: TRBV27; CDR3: ASSLIRATNEKLF
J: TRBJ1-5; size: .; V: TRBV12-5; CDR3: ASGHSAGGNQPQH